These 20 T cell receptor beta chains were all obtained from the same sample, sequenced in a study of shared clonotypes between healthy human individuals. The method was immunoSEQ multiplex PCR; TCRdb's version includes in-frame clones alone and lacks a portion of them. The table records some 240,000 clones, approximately 70% of them present only once. Sequenced: memory CD4+ T cells sorted from blood. The subset here: CD45RA-negative fraction. The source is a man between 25 and 39 years old in good health.

On this clone itself: A much larger clone differs from this one at a single base, so this may be a read error. Other DNA sequences within the sample encode an identical CDR3. The chain is built from TRBV15 and TRBJ2-3; D uncertain. Between the trimmed V and J ends, which lost 6 bases and 6 bases, there was a span of 16 bases. There are 14 residues in the CDR3. Looked up from germline, CDR1 is LNHNV and CDR2 is YYDKDF (reference sequence). CDR3 DNA: TGTGCCACCAGTGAGGCCATGAGGATTGATACGCAGTATTTT. It is translated as CATSEAMRIDTQYF.

The chain combines TRBV7-3 with TRBJ1-4; D gene uncertain. V was shortened by 3 bases and J by 7 bases, with 12 bases between the two germline ends. Germline assignment: CDR1 SGHTA and CDR2 FQGTGA. The CDR3 totals 14 residues. The CDR3 is CASSFRWTGEKLFF. DNA for the CDR3: TGTGCCAGCAGCTTCCGCTGGACGGGTGAAAAACTGTTTTTT.

This chain links TRBV7-8 with TRBJ2-7; possibly TRBD1 for D (5 bases). The V gene lost 6 bases and the J gene lost 6 bases, with 18 bases spanning the gap. The CDR3 has 14 residues. Germline V gene data show CDR1 as SGHVS and CDR2 as FQNEAQ. CDR3 bases: TGTGCCAGCAGTGCTGGGGCTTCCGGTGGCGAGCAGTACTTC. This sequence encodes CASSAGASGGEQYF.

V gene TRBV5-5 combines with J gene TRBJ2-5; 14 nucleotides agree with TRBD2. V was pared by 2 bases and J by 7 bases, with 1 base of the junction left unmatched. The CDR3 length is 14 residues. CDR1 and CDR2 from the germline V gene are SGHKS and YYEKEE (reference sequence). CDR3 bases: TGTGCCAGCAGCTTCGGACTAGCGGGGGGGACCCAGTACTTC. Its protein is CASSFGLAGGTQYF.

There are a few counts of this clone. This rearrangement joins TRBV28 to TRBJ1-2; D is ambiguous. The length of the CDR3 is 12 residues. The germline gives CDR1 MDHEN, CDR2 SYDVKM. Trimming cost V 4 bases and J 2 bases, with 5 bases left between them. CDR3 coding DNA: TGTGCCAGCAGTTATAGGAACTATGGCTACACCTTC. Amino acids: CASSYRNYGYTF.

The V gene is TRBV11-2, the J gene TRBJ2-7; D might be TRBD2 (5 bases). The CDR3 length is 14 residues. Trimming took off 5 bases at V and 2 bases at J, with 13 bases between the two ends. Germline V gene sequence: CDR1 SGHAT, CDR2 FQNNGV. Written as DNA, the CDR3 is TGTGCCAGCAGCGGGAGAGCAGAACCCTACGAGCAGTACTTC. Its translation is CASSGRAEPYEQYF.

The chain joins TRBV18 to TRBJ2-3; D ambiguous. This CDR3 comprises 19 residues. The V gene lost 3 bases and the J gene lost 5 bases, with 27 bases spanning the gap. The germline V gene has CDR1 KGHSH and CDR2 LQKENI. The chain's CDR3 is CASSPLGLPDVGFGDTQYF. The CDR3 DNA is TGTGCCAGCTCACCTCTTGGGCTGCCCGACGTTGGGTTTGGAGATACGCAGTATTTT.

This clone was observed a handful of times. This rearrangement joins TRBV5-1 to TRBJ2-5, with a possible D match to TRBD2 (5 bases). Trimming pared 7 bases from V and 2 bases from J, leaving 15 bases between. CDR3 length: 14 amino acids. The germline CDR1 and CDR2 sequences are SGHRS and YFSETQ. CDR3 sequence: CASQRGAAQETQYF. The CDR3 bases are TGCGCCAGCCAACGGGGAGCGGCACAAGAGACCCAGTACTTC. The full variable domain, with the rest looked up from reference TRBV5-1 and TRBJ2-5, is KAGVTQTPRYLIKTRGQQVTLSCSPISGHRSVSWYQQTPGQGLQFLFEYFSETQRNKGNFPGRFSGRQFSNSRSEMNVSTLELGDSALYLCASQRGAAQETQYFGPGTRLLVL.

This clone has just a few counts. The CDR3 DNA sequence: TGTGCCAGCAGTCCTTCGGTCAGAGGTACGCAGTATTTT. Residues: CASSPSVRGTQYF. The chain couples TRBV6-6 to TRBJ2-3; no firm D call. CDR3 length equals 13 residues. Between the trimmed V and J ends, which lost 5 bases and 8 bases, there was a span of 14 bases. The germline V gene has CDR1 MNHNY and CDR2 SVGAGI (reference sequence).

The J gene is TRBJ2-7, the V gene TRBV5-1, with D hard to call. V was trimmed by 4 bases and J by 3 bases, leaving 11 bases between them. Germline V lookup: CDR1 SGHRS, CDR2 YFSETQ. There are 13 residues in the CDR3. CDR3 bases: TGCGCCAGCAGCGCGGACGGATTCTACGAGCAGTACTTC. Amino acid sequence: CASSADGFYEQYF.

The chain links TRBV6-1 to TRBJ2-7; D unclear. V dropped 2 bases and J dropped 6 bases, with 8 bases sitting between them. The CDR3 loop spans 12 amino acids. Germline values: CDR1 MNHNS, CDR2 SASEGT. The CDR3 DNA sequence: TGTGCCAGCAGTGAAAACGGCCGCGAGCAGTACTTC. This gives the protein CASSENGREQYF.

This clone has just a few counts. This chain links TRBV25-1 with TRBJ2-5; TRBD1 matches 7 bases. The CDR3 is 13 residues long. The germline V gene encodes CDR1 MGHDK and CDR2 SYGVNS. V was pared by 10 bases and J by 5 bases, with 10 bases of the junction left unmatched. CDR3 sequence (DNA): TGTGCCACCGTGAACGTAGGGGGCGAGACCCAGTACTTC. Protein sequence: CATVNVGGETQYF.

This rearrangement joins TRBV6-5 to TRBJ2-7; no clear D gene. The germline gives CDR1 MNHEY, CDR2 SVGAGI. V lost 6 bases to trimming and J lost 0 bases, with 12 bases between them. CDR3 length equals 14 residues. The CDR3 region is CASRTDPSSYEQYF. In DNA, the CDR3 is TGTGCCAGCAGAACGGACCCTAGCTCCTACGAGCAGTACTTC.

This clone was seen just once. The chain has TRBV19 and TRBJ2-2; D possibly matches TRBD1 or TRBD2 (5 bases each). The germline gives CDR1 LNHDA, CDR2 SQIVND (reference sequence). Deletions cut 4 bases from V and 4 bases from J, with 10 bases between. This CDR3 region has 14 residues. The CDR3 loop is CASSTGLSTGELFF. CDR3 DNA: TGTGCCAGTAGTACGGGGCTCAGCACCGGGGAGCTGTTTTTT.

This clone was counted only a few times. The rearrangement links TRBV30 to TRBJ1-1; the match to TRBD1 covers 10 bases. The CDR3 is made up of 13 amino acids. V lost 3 bases to trimming and J lost 5 bases; unmatched junction nucleotides: 3. Germline CDR1 GTSNPN, CDR2 SVGIG (reference sequence). This CDR3 reads CAWRGQGMTEAFF. In DNA form, the CDR3 reads TGTGCCTGGAGGGGACAGGGGATGACTGAAGCTTTCTTT.

This clone was seen more than once but under ten times. The chain joins TRBV28 to TRBJ1-2; D is unresolved. The CDR3 length is 15 residues. Trimming pared 5 bases from V and 0 bases from J, leaving 13 bases between. Germline loops: CDR1 MDHEN, CDR2 SYDVKM. CDR3 in amino acids: CASSSPGAANYGYTF. The CDR3 DNA reads as TGTGCCAGCAGTAGTCCAGGAGCCGCTAACTATGGCTACACCTTC.

This clone was seen only a few times. This chain connects TRBV2 to TRBJ1-1, with D maybe TRBD1 (5 bases). Per the germline V gene, CDR1 is SNHLY and CDR2 is FYNNEI. The germline V and J ends were trimmed by 8 bases and 3 bases, with 13 bases remaining between them. The CDR3 covers 13 residues. The CDR3 here is CASGKGRDTEAFF. CDR3 coding DNA: TGTGCCAGCGGGAAGGGCAGGGACACTGAAGCTTTCTTT.

This clone was counted a single time. This rearrangement joins TRBV7-2 to TRBJ2-1; 11 bases map to TRBD2. Losses at the gene ends were 5 bases for V and 7 bases for J; bases not matched to a gene: 7. This CDR3 contains 15 residues. Per germline, CDR1 SGHTA and CDR2 FQGNSA. The CDR3 reads CASSKLAGVVNEQFF. The CDR3 DNA follows: TGTGCCAGCAGCAAACTAGCGGGAGTTGTAAATGAGCAGTTCTTC. The full variable domain, with the rest looked up from reference TRBV7-2 and TRBJ2-1, is GAGVSQSPSNKVTEKGKDVELRCDPISGHTALYWYRQSLGQGLEFLIYFQGNSAPDKSGLPSDRFSAERTGGSVSTLTIQRTQQEDSAVYLCASSKLAGVVNEQFFGPGTRLTVL.

This chain links TRBV21-1 with TRBJ2-6; no DNA check was done on the table's D call, TRBD1. TRBV21-1 is flagged as a pseudogene. The CDR3 totals 16 residues. The CDR3 sequence: CAILPGQSSGANVLTF. The CDR3 DNA is TGTGCCATCCTTCCGGGACAGTCCTCTGGGGCCAACGTCCTGACTTTC.

The genes are TRBV4-3 and TRBJ2-3; 8 positions agree with TRBD2. CDR3 length: 16 amino acids. Germline-derived CDR1 and CDR2 are LGHNA and YSLEER. Trimming took 3 bases from V and 6 from J; bases not matched to a gene: 11. The CDR3 spells CASSQSPGGPGDTQYF. The CDR3 DNA reads as TGCGCCAGCAGCCAGAGCCCGGGAGGGCCTGGGGATACGCAGTATTTT.